The rows below give T cell receptor beta chains drawn from one sample of a study of blood T cell repertoires in COVID-19. TCRdb keeps only in-frame clones here, not all; method: immunoSEQ multiplex PCR. This sample has 200,000 or so clones, with under 90% found just once. Material for sequencing was peripheral blood. These receptors all stem from a man of 80 years or more with acute or convalescent COVID-19. Each CDR3 is given with its conserved first and last residue. A D gene is named only where the DNA matches it firmly. Rows may omit the clone size; those that give it use once, few, many or a size class.

J,size,V,D,DNA,CDR3
TRBJ1-5,-,TRBV12-3/TRBV12-4,-,TGTGCCAGCAGTTTAGGGGCAGGCCAGCCCCAGCATTTT,CASSLGAGQPQHF
TRBJ1-3,-,TRBV18,-,TGTGCCAGCTCACCACAGGGAGTGGCTGGAAACACCATATATTTT,CASSPQGVAGNTIYF
TRBJ1-1,-,TRBV27,TRBD1,TGTGCCAGCAGTGCCCAGGGGGCGCACACTGAAGCTTTCTTT,CASSAQGAHTEAFF
TRBJ2-3,-,TRBV11-2,TRBD2,TGTGCCAGCAGCCCCCGACTAGCGGCCCAGGGGGATACGCAGTATTTT,CASSPRLAAQGDTQYF
TRBJ1-4,-,TRBV6-5,-,TGTGCCAGCAGCTGGGGGACAAGAGAAAAACTGTTTTTT,CASSWGTREKLFF
TRBJ1-4,-,TRBV12-3/TRBV12-4,-,TGTGCCAGCCGGAGGCGGGAGAATGAAAAACTGTTTTTT,CASRRRENEKLFF
TRBJ2-2,few,TRBV11-2,TRBD2,TGTGCCAGCAGCCCCCGACTAGCGGAGTTGACCGGGGAGCTGTTTTTT,CASSPRLAELTGELFF
TRBJ1-4,-,TRBV5-1,TRBD1,TGCGCCAGCTCCGGGACAGATAATGAAAAACTGTTTTTT,CASSGTDNEKLFF
TRBJ1-1,few,TRBV6-5,-,TGTGCCAGCAGTTACTCAGTCGGCACTGAAGCTTTCTTT,CASSYSVGTEAFF
TRBJ2-3,-,TRBV29-1,TRBD2,TGCAGCGTTTACCCCCGACTAGCGGGGGGCACAGATACGCAGTATTTT,CSVYPRLAGGTDTQYF
TRBJ2-4,once,TRBV11-2,TRBD2,TGTGCCAGCAGATATAGCGGGAAAGACATTCAGTACTTC,CASRYSGKDIQYF
TRBJ2-2,-,TRBV15,-,TGTGCCACCAGCAGAGATCTGGCAGGGCGCGACGGGGAGCTGTTTTTT,CATSRDLAGRDGELFF
TRBJ1-4,-,TRBV5-1,-,TGCGCCAGCAGCTTTAGACAGGATGAAAAACTGTTTTTT,CASSFRQDEKLFF
TRBJ1-4,once,TRBV14,-,TGTGCCAGCAGCCAAACAGCGGCTAATGAAAAACTGTTTTTT,CASSQTAANEKLFF
TRBJ2-3,-,TRBV5-8,TRBD2,TGTGCCAGCAGCTCCTCTAGCGGGAGGTCAGATACGCAGTATTTT,CASSSSSGRSDTQYF
TRBJ2-3,-,TRBV19,TRBD1,TGTGCCAGTAGTAACCCCTTCGGGACAGGGGATTATACGCAGTATTTT,CASSNPFGTGDYTQYF
TRBJ2-5,-,TRBV11-2,TRBD2,TGTGCCAGCAGCGGAACTAGCGGGGGGACCCAGTACTTC,CASSGTSGGTQYF
TRBJ2-1,-,TRBV2,TRBD2,TGTGCCAGCAGCGCTCTAGCGGGAACCTACAATGAGCAGTTCTTC,CASSALAGTYNEQFF
TRBJ1-1,-,TRBV2,TRBD1,TGTGCCAGCATGGGGACAGGGAGGAACACTGAAGCTTTCTTT,CASMGTGRNTEAFF
TRBJ1-1,few,TRBV10-3,-,TGTGCCATCAGTGAAAGGGGTTACACTGAAGCTTTCTTT,CAISERGYTEAFF
TRBJ2-4,once,TRBV4-1,-,TGCGCCAGCAGCCAAGGACAGAACGCGGCCAAAAACATTCAGTACTTC,CASSQGQNAAKNIQYF
TRBJ2-5,-,TRBV27,-,TGTGCCAGCAGTTTACTCCCTATCCAAGAGACCCAGTACTTC,CASSLLPIQETQYF
TRBJ1-2,-,TRBV5-4,TRBD1,TGTGCCAGCAGCTCGCCGGGACAGGGAAGAGGCTACACCTTC,CASSSPGQGRGYTF
TRBJ2-2,-,TRBV7-2,TRBD2,TGTGCCAGCAGCTTTAGCGGGGCCGGGGAGCTGTTTTTT,CASSFSGAGELFF
TRBJ2-5,-,TRBV4-1,-,TGCGCCAGCAGCCAAGGGGTAACGGAGGAGACCCAGTACTTC,CASSQGVTEETQYF
TRBJ1-1,-,TRBV19,TRBD1,TGTGCCAGTAGTGACACAGGACAGGGCCTTTTCCCTGAAGCTTTCTTT,CASSDTGQGLFPEAFF
TRBJ2-1,-,TRBV6-5,-,TGTGCCAGCAGTTACGAAGCGACTACAAACAATGAGCAGTTCTTC,CASSYEATTNNEQFF
TRBJ1-5,few,TRBV30,-,TGTGCCTGGAGCGACCCCCGCTGGGGGGTAGAGCCCCAGCATTTT,CAWSDPRWGVEPQHF
TRBJ2-7,once,TRBV5-5,-,TGTGCCAGCAGTCAGCACAGGGTTAAGCCCTACGAGCAGTACTTC,CASSQHRVKPYEQYF
TRBJ2-7,-,TRBV30,-,TGTGCCTGGAGCAATGGGGGGGCATCCTACGAGCAGTACTTC,CAWSNGGASYEQYF
TRBJ1-6,-,TRBV29-1,TRBD1,TGCAGCGTTGAGCCCCGGACAGGGGAGGATTCACCCCTCCACTTT,CSVEPRTGEDSPLHF
TRBJ1-3,once,TRBV3-1/TRBV3-2,TRBD1,TGTGCCAGCGAACAGGGGGCGTGGGGAAACACCATATATTTT,CASEQGAWGNTIYF
TRBJ2-5,-,TRBV5-5,TRBD2,TGTGCCAGCAGCGCGGGAGGGCCTAGCCGGGTCCAAGAGACCCAGTACTTC,CASSAGGPSRVQETQYF
TRBJ2-7,-,TRBV10-3,TRBD1,TGTGCCATCAGTGAGTCAGTGGACAGGGAATACTTC,CAISESVDREYF
TRBJ2-5,-,TRBV6-2/TRBV6-3,TRBD2,TGTGCCAGCAGTTCCCGGACTAGCGGGAGAGAGACCCAGTACTTC,CASSSRTSGRETQYF
TRBJ1-4,-,TRBV9,-,TGTGCCAGCAGCGTAGGTACCCGGGCGGGGGAAAAACTGTTTTTT,CASSVGTRAGEKLFF
TRBJ2-7,-,TRBV7-2,-,TGTGCCAGCAGCTTAACGGCGGGATGGGCGCAGTACTTC,CASSLTAGWAQYF
TRBJ2-3,-,TRBV14,-,TGTGCCAGCAGCCAATTGACAGGGGGTCGAACGGGAGGGCCCACAGATACGCAGTATTTT,CASSQLTGGRTGGPTDTQYF
TRBJ2-7,-,TRBV4-1,TRBD2,TGCGCCAGCAGCCTCGCCCTAGCGGGAACCTACGAGCAGTACTTC,CASSLALAGTYEQYF
TRBJ2-5,-,TRBV11-2,-,TGTGCCAGCAACAGAGGGGGAAAAGAGACCCAGTACTTC,CASNRGGKETQYF
TRBJ2-1,-,TRBV10-3,-,TGTGCCATCAGTGAAACTAGTGTGGTCAATGAGCAGTTCTTC,CAISETSVVNEQFF
TRBJ1-5,-,TRBV24-1,-,TGTGCCACCAGTGCTGGGGCCCCGGATCAGCCCCAGCATTTT,CATSAGAPDQPQHF
TRBJ1-6,-,TRBV19,-,TGTGCCAGTAGTTCCCCCAGGCCGAATTCACCCCTCCACTTT,CASSSPRPNSPLHF
TRBJ2-1,-,TRBV4-3,TRBD2,TGCGCCAGCAGCCAAGATCCTAGCGGGAGGGCCTCCCTAAAGCAGTTCTTC,CASSQDPSGRASLKQFF
TRBJ2-1,few,TRBV6-5,TRBD1,TGTGCCAGCAGTTACTCGTACAGGGGATCCTACAATGAGCAGTTCTTC,CASSYSYRGSYNEQFF
TRBJ1-6,-,TRBV24-1,TRBD1,TGTGCCACCAGGGACAGGGAGGTGGATTCACCCCTCCACTTT,CATRDREVDSPLHF
TRBJ1-1,-,TRBV18,TRBD1,TGTGCCAGCTCCCGTTCCGCCGGGACAGGGGGGACTGAAGCTTTCTTT,CASSRSAGTGGTEAFF
TRBJ1-4,-,TRBV9,TRBD1,TGTGCCAGCAGCCGTGGCGACAGGGGGCTAGGCGAAAAACTGTTTTTT,CASSRGDRGLGEKLFF
TRBJ2-1,-,TRBV10-3,-,TGTGCCATCAGTGAGATAGAAAATGAGCAGTTCTTC,CAISEIENEQFF
TRBJ2-7,-,TRBV15,-,TGTGCCACCAGCAGAGATTTGGGAGGGGGACCCCCGAGCTCCTACGAGCAGTACTTC,CATSRDLGGGPPSSYEQYF
TRBJ1-1,-,TRBV10-3,-,TGTGCCATCAGTGAGGGTGAGGGAGCTTTCTTT,CAISEGEGAFF
TRBJ1-4,-,TRBV7-2,TRBD1,TGTGCCAGCAGCTTAGACGGTGGGACAGGGAATGAAAAACTGTTTTTT,CASSLDGGTGNEKLFF
TRBJ1-4,once,TRBV7-9,TRBD1,TGTGCCAGCAGCTTAGCGGGTGGGACAGGGGAAGAAAAACTGTTTTTT,CASSLAGGTGEEKLFF
TRBJ2-1,-,TRBV5-1,TRBD2,TGCGCCAGCAGCGCCGTAGCGGGAAGGTCCTACAATGAGCAGTTCTTC,CASSAVAGRSYNEQFF